Here is one TCR beta chain with its context. With 3 bases removed from V and 3 bases from J, the gap between germline ends came to 7 bases. The CDR3 is made up of 12 amino acids. In germline, CDR1 is DFQATT, CDR2 SNEGSKA (reference sequence). This entry comes from a study of blood T cells in healthy people across ages. Sample-barcoded 5' priming and a J-beta primer mix drove a second PCR of roughly 6 to 12 cycles. TCRdb re-analysed the 5' RACE reads in MiXCR, keeping a single row per CDR3 protein. The data hold over 750,000 distinct CDR3 sequences, with approximately 25% observed a single time. The same sample was also studied in work on T cells of mothers and their children.

This TCR derives from a boy between 10 and 17 years old in good health. The sequenced sample was blood. The genes are TRBV20-1 and TRBJ2-3; D gene ambiguous. The CDR3 region has the DNA TGCAGTGCTAGCGACGATACAGATACGCAGTATTTT. It is translated as CSASDDTDTQYF.